Listed below are T cell receptor beta chains from one sample, sequenced in a study of blood T cell repertoires in COVID-19. Produced via immunoSEQ multiplex PCR; TCRdb's table is partial and in-frame only. The sample has almost 350,000 clones, roughly 90% seen once; the top ten hold around 3.9%. Sequencing was performed on peripheral blood. These receptors all stem from a woman aged 60-75 years with COVID-19, enrolled during active disease. CDR3s include the opening cysteine and the closing phenylalanine or tryptophan. The D gene is left open where the match is weak. Clone size is stated in some rows and not others, as once, few, many or a class when expanded.

.	TRBD1	TRBV9	TRBJ1-3	TGTGCCAGCAGCTCCACCAAAGGGGACAGGGCTGGAAACACCATATATTTT	CASSSTKGDRAGNTIYF
.	.	TRBV12-1	TRBJ1-3	TGTGCCAGCAAGAGCCGAGGCGGGAAGATTGCTGGAAACACCATATATTTT	CASKSRGGKIAGNTIYF
.	TRBD1	TRBV7-9	TRBJ2-5	TGTGCCAGCAGCCGACGGGACAGGGGGCTGTCCCAAGAGACCCAGTACTTC	CASSRRDRGLSQETQYF
.	.	TRBV5-6	TRBJ1-3	TGTGCCAGCAGCTTTTCCAAGTGGAGGTATGGAAACACCATATATTTT	CASSFSKWRYGNTIYF
.	TRBD1	TRBV2	TRBJ2-3	TGTGCCAGCAGTTCCGGGACAGGGATTATGACAGATACGCAGTATTTT	CASSSGTGIMTDTQYF
.	.	TRBV5-6	TRBJ1-6	TGTGCCAGCAGCCCCGGGACTAATAATTCACCCCTCCACTTT	CASSPGTNNSPLHF
few	TRBD1	TRBV6-6	TRBJ1-5	TGTGCCAGCAGTAAGACAGGGGTGAGCAATCAGCCCCAGCATTTT	CASSKTGVSNQPQHF
.	.	TRBV9	TRBJ1-1	TGTGCCAGCAGCAAAACTGCGGGGGTGACAGGAGGGGTGAACACTGAAGCTTTCTTT	CASSKTAGVTGGVNTEAFF
.	TRBD2	TRBV6-1	TRBJ2-7	TGTGCCAGCAGCCTGCGGGGGACCGCCAGCGGGCAGTACTTC	CASSLRGTASGQYF
once	TRBD1	TRBV25-1	TRBJ1-6	TGTGCCAGCAGTGAATCTGGAGGGGGCGATTCACCCCTCCACTTT	CASSESGGGDSPLHF
.	.	TRBV5-1	TRBJ2-1	TGCGCCAGCAGATCCGGTACCGGGAATGAGCAGTTCTTC	CASRSGTGNEQFF
.	.	TRBV7-9	TRBJ2-7	TGTGCCAGCAGCTTGGTGGTGATGGGGGGAAGCGAGCAGTACTTC	CASSLVVMGGSEQYF
once	.	TRBV9	TRBJ2-1	TGTGCCAGCTGTGCGGGGACCTACAATGAGCAGTTCTTC	CASCAGTYNEQFF
.	TRBD1	TRBV7-2	TRBJ1-6	TGTGCCAGCAGCTTAGCGGTGGCAGGGGGAGGTTCACCCCTCCACTTT	CASSLAVAGGGSPLHF
.	.	TRBV3-1/TRBV3-2	TRBJ2-2	TGTGCCAGCAGCCGGGATCCTGGGGGCGTCACCGGGGAGCTGTTTTTT	CASSRDPGGVTGELFF
.	TRBD1	TRBV5-5	TRBJ1-6	TGTGCCAGCAGCTTGAATGTTGGGACAGGAGGGTCACCCCTCCACTTT	CASSLNVGTGGSPLHF
once	TRBD2	TRBV7-3	TRBJ2-3	TGTGCCAGCAGCCCCCGGGGGGGGGCCTACACAGATACGCAGTATTTT	CASSPRGGAYTDTQYF
.	.	TRBV28	TRBJ1-3	TGTGCCAGCAGTGCATACAGGGTCTCTGGAAACACCATATATTTT	CASSAYRVSGNTIYF
.	TRBD1	TRBV27	TRBJ2-1	TGTGCCAGCAGTGGACAGGGGGCTGGTGAGCAGTTCTTC	CASSGQGAGEQFF
.	.	TRBV11-2	TRBJ1-6	TGTGCCAGCACCCCCCAGCGGTATAATTCACCCCTCCACTTT	CASTPQRYNSPLHF
.	TRBD1	TRBV7-9	TRBJ1-2	TGTGCCAGCAGTCCGACAGGGCCCTCCCGGGGCTACACCTTC	CASSPTGPSRGYTF
.	.	TRBV12-3/TRBV12-4	TRBJ1-2	TGTGCCAGCAGTTTACAAGGGGATGGCTACACCTTC	CASSLQGDGYTF
.	TRBD1	TRBV11-2	TRBJ1-2	TGTGCCAGCAGCCAGGGGACAGTCTATGGCTACACCTTC	CASSQGTVYGYTF
.	.	TRBV27	TRBJ2-3	TGTGCCAGCAGTTCCCTAGGTAGCACAGATACGCAGTATTTT	CASSSLGSTDTQYF
.	.	TRBV9	TRBJ1-2	TGTGCCAGCAGCGTAGGATCAGGGAACTATGGCTACACCTTC	CASSVGSGNYGYTF
.	TRBD1	TRBV5-8	TRBJ2-5	TGTGCCAGCAGCTCTCGTCCCGGGACAGGGACCCAAGAGACCCAGTACTTC	CASSSRPGTGTQETQYF
.	.	TRBV5-5	TRBJ1-1	TGTGCCAGCAGCTTGGCTGGGACTGGAACTGAAGCTTTCTTT	CASSLAGTGTEAFF
.	.	TRBV2	TRBJ1-2	TGTGCCAGCAGCGTTTTGGGGGCAGAAGATGGCTACACCTTC	CASSVLGAEDGYTF
.	.	TRBV11-2	TRBJ1-1	TGTGCCAGCAGCTTAGATCTCAGGAAGAACACTGAAGCTTTCTTT	CASSLDLRKNTEAFF
.	TRBD2	TRBV5-1	TRBJ2-1	TGCGCCAGCAGCTTGGGACTAGCGGATCCATACAATGAGCAGTTCTTC	CASSLGLADPYNEQFF
.	.	TRBV9	TRBJ1-6	TGTGCCAGCAGCGTGGGCGATAAGTCACCCCTCCACTTT	CASSVGDKSPLHF
.	.	TRBV5-1	TRBJ1-2	TGCGCCAGCAGCTTGGAAGGGGAGGGATATGGCTACACCTTC	CASSLEGEGYGYTF
.	TRBD2	TRBV19	TRBJ2-7	TGTGCCAGTAGTCCAGAGTCGCGGGGGTCCTACGAGCAGTACTTC	CASSPESRGSYEQYF
.	.	TRBV9	TRBJ2-7	TGTGCCAGCAGCGGTCTGGGCAGCTCCTACGAGCAGTACTTC	CASSGLGSSYEQYF
.	.	TRBV6-5	TRBJ2-7	TGTGCCAGCTCCCAGGCAGGAATGAACGAGCAGTACTTC	CASSQAGMNEQYF
once	TRBD1	TRBV5-6	TRBJ2-7	TGTGCCAGCAGCTTGGGTCGGACAGGGGCCTACGAGCAGTACTTC	CASSLGRTGAYEQYF
.	.	TRBV2	TRBJ1-5	TGTGCCAGCAGTGGGGAGGGGCTTCAGCCCCAGCATTTT	CASSGEGLQPQHF